Below, 14 T cell receptor beta chains from the same sample are listed, as sequenced in a study of PD-L1 blockade in urothelial cancer. The repertoire was sequenced with immunoSEQ multiplex PCR; TCRdb's copy has only in-frame clones and lacks some. Among about 95,000 clones listed, almost 90% were seen once. The sample's time point: pretreatment peripheral blood. The specimen was PBMCs, collected around atezolizumab (anti-PD-L1) treatment. These TCRs come from a man aged 55 to 70 with urothelial cancer.

The chain is built from TRBV18 and TRBJ2-7, with 9 bases matching TRBD1. Germline values: CDR1 KGHSH, CDR2 LQKENI. The length of the CDR3 is 16 residues. With V trimmed by 3 bases and J by 4 bases, 10 bases remained unmatched. The CDR3 region has the DNA TGTGCCAGCTCACCGAGGCCGGGACAGGGAACTTACGAGCAGTACTTC. As protein: CASSPRPGQGTYEQYF.

The V gene is TRBV19, the J gene TRBJ1-5; 8 bases are a match to TRBD1. Unmatched junction bases numbered 6, after V lost 3 bases and J lost 5 bases. Germline CDR1 LNHDA, CDR2 SQIVND (reference sequence). The CDR3 contains 15 residues. The CDR3 here is CASSISTGVYQPQHF. DNA for the CDR3: TGTGCCAGTAGTATTTCGACAGGGGTTTATCAGCCCCAGCATTTT. Looking up the rest from reference TRBV19 and TRBJ1-5 gives the full variable domain: DGGITQSPKYLFRKEGQNVTLSCEQNLNHDAMYWYRQDPGQGLRLIYYSQIVNDFQKGDIAEGYSVSREKKESFPLTVTSAQKNPTAFYLCASSISTGVYQPQHFGDGTRLSIL.

The chain combines TRBV13 with TRBJ2-7, with 9 bases fitting TRBD1. The germline gives CDR1 PRHDT, CDR2 FYEKMQ (reference sequence). The V and J ends lost 5 bases and 5 bases, in that order; junction bases with no gene match: 10. This CDR3 region has 15 residues. DNA of the CDR3: TGTGCCAGCAGCCCCCTGGGACAGGGCCGGGACGAGCAGTACTTC. It codes for CASSPLGQGRDEQYF.

The chain links TRBV11-3 to TRBJ2-2, with 7 bases lining up with TRBD2. After removal of 5 bases from V and 5 bases from J, the junction contained 14 bases not matched to a gene. CDR3 length equals 17 residues. The V gene's germline CDR1 is SGHNT and CDR2 YENEEA. Here the CDR3 DNA reads TGTGCCAGCAGCAAGGAGGGCGGGAGCTCAGGAACCGGGGAGCTGTTTTTT. As protein: CASSKEGGSSGTGELFF.

The chain combines TRBV6-5 with TRBJ1-1; D call uncertain. V lost 5 bases and J 1 base, leaving 11 bases between the germline ends. The CDR3 runs to 14 residues. Germline-derived CDR1 and CDR2 are MNHEY and SVGAGI. The CDR3 loop reads CASSLLDKNTEAFF. The DNA of the CDR3 is TGTGCCAGCAGTCTTCTCGACAAGAACACTGAAGCTTTCTTT.

The V call is TRBV7-3, the J call TRBJ2-2; 8 bases align to TRBD2. CDR3 length equals 17 residues. Trimming removed 2 bases from V and 6 bases from J; junction bases left unmatched: 11. Germline-derived CDR1 and CDR2 are SGHTA and FQGTGA. The CDR3 loop is CASSLFPRGAIAGELFF. CDR3 in DNA: TGTGCCAGCAGCTTATTCCCGCGGGGGGCAATAGCCGGGGAGCTGTTTTTT.

V usage is TRBV27 and J usage is TRBJ2-7; 7 nucleotides line up with TRBD1. CDR1 MNHEY and CDR2 SMNVEV come from the germline V gene (reference sequence). CDR3 length equals 16 residues. Trimming cost V 2 bases and J 0 bases; bases outside gene matches: 7. CDR3 nucleotides: TGTGCCAGCAGTTTAAAGGCGCCAGGGGGCTCCTACGAGCAGTACTTC. Translating it yields CASSLKAPGGSYEQYF.

This clone was counted between two and nine times. The V gene is TRBV7-2, the J gene TRBJ1-1; the D gene is possibly TRBD1 (5 bases). CDR1 is SGHTA and CDR2 is FQGNSA in the germline V gene. Trimming cost V 5 bases and J 4 bases, with 14 bases left between them. This CDR3 region has 14 residues. The CDR3 DNA reads as TGTGCCAGCAGCACCGACTGGGGGGTCACTGAAGCTTTCTTT. Protein sequence: CASSTDWGVTEAFF.

The gene calls are TRBV18 and TRBJ2-1; the match to TRBD2 covers 8 bases. Per germline, CDR1 KGHSH and CDR2 LQKENI. The CDR3 totals 16 residues. Trimming removed 3 bases from V and 4 bases from J; junction bases left unmatched: 8. CDR3 in DNA: TGTGCCAGCTCACCTTCCCCGGGACTAGATTACAATGAGCAGTTCTTC. Protein product: CASSPSPGLDYNEQFF.

V and J are TRBV10-1 and TRBJ1-6, with D maybe TRBD1 (5 bases). Germline V gives CDR1 WNHNN, CDR2 SYGVQD (reference sequence). V lost 3 bases and J lost 10, with 16 bases in between. The CDR3 totals 15 residues. Here the CDR3 DNA reads TGCGCCAGCAGTGAAGGGTCGGGCGGACAATCACCCCTCCACTTT. It translates to CASSEGSGGQSPLHF.

This rearrangement joins TRBV5-1 to TRBJ2-1, with D unresolved. Germline V lookup: CDR1 SGHRS, CDR2 YFSETQ. V was clipped by 0 bases and J by 10 bases, with 11 bases between them. The CDR3 extends over 13 amino acids. CDR3 in amino acids: CASSLVGLAEQFF. The CDR3 nucleotides are TGCGCCAGCAGCTTGGTTGGCCTTGCCGAGCAGTTCTTC.

The gene calls are TRBV6-6 and TRBJ2-5; no reliable D call. CDR3 length equals 15 residues. From germline, CDR1 is MNHNY and CDR2 SVGAGI (reference sequence). The germline V and J ends were trimmed by 8 bases and 2 bases, with 18 bases remaining between them. The CDR3 DNA reads as TGTGCCAGCCGATCTCCGACTCGATCTCAAGAGACCCAGTACTTC. Translation: CASRSPTRSQETQYF.

V usage is TRBV7-8 and J usage is TRBJ2-1; maybe TRBD1 (5 bases). CDR1 and CDR2 (germline): SGHVS, FQNEAQ. The CDR3 length is 15 residues. V was pared by 5 bases and J by 3 bases, with 14 bases between. The CDR3, as DNA: TGTGCCAGCAGCCCAGATAGGGGCTTCTACAATGAGCAGTTCTTC. Protein product: CASSPDRGFYNEQFF.

In this sample, this clone turned up a few times. The genes are TRBV5-3 and TRBJ2-1, with TRBD2 matching 9 bases. TRBV5-3 is designated an ORF whose function remains uncertain. The CDR3 covers 16 residues. V gave up 4 bases and J gave up 5 bases; unmatched junction bases: 10. Here the CDR3 reads CARSPAGTSNDNEQFF. CDR3 bases: TGTGCCAGAAGCCCGGCGGGGACTAGCAACGACAATGAGCAGTTCTTC.